Described below is a single TCR beta chain sequence and its context. Its antigen is unknown. This entry belongs to a study of shared clonotypes between healthy human individuals. Study-level information: A donor's plate count was three for CD4 naive and three for CD4 memory; CD8 naive had two and CD8 memory one.

The CDR3 covers 14 residues. Looked up from germline, CDR1 is SGHTA and CDR2 is FQGNSA. Trimming at V came to 7 bases and at J to 5 bases, leaving 8 bases not matched to a gene. In the authors' methods: Quality scores were absent from the junction-only immunoSEQ sequences, so filtering differed. The table came from immunoSEQ multiplex PCR; TCRdb's copy has only in-frame clones and leaves some out. That table is the source of V, J and clone size, and D and trimming were worked out from the DNA. This table has millions of clones, approximately 94% appearing once. Whole-study results and caveats: A handful of donors shared around 5.1% of their naive CD4 clonotypes. Lower generation probabilities were found for non-shared clonotypes than for those shared by all four donors.

Only CD45RO-negative cells positively selected for CCR7 counted as naive CD8 cells, so terminally differentiated effector memory CD45RA+ cells were excluded. The receptor was isolated from a man aged 18 to 35 in good health. The sequenced sample consisted of naive CD8+ T cells sorted from blood. The gene calls are TRBV7-2 and TRBJ2-5; 9 bases map to TRBD2. The chain's CDR3 is CASNLAGLGETQYF. The DNA for the CDR3 is TGTGCCAGCAACCTAGCGGGGCTCGGTGAGACCCAGTACTTC.